Below are 14 T cell receptor beta chains sequenced from a single sample in a study of blood T cell repertoires in COVID-19. Assay: immunoSEQ multiplex PCR; the TCRdb copy retains only in-frame clones and omits some. The sample includes around 120,000 clones, approximately 80% of them seen just once. What was sequenced was peripheral blood. The receptors originated from a man aged 70 or older with active or convalescent COVID-19.

The V and J genes are TRBV13 and TRBJ2-1; perhaps TRBD2 as D (6 bases). Germline CDR1 and CDR2: PRHDT and FYEKMQ (reference sequence). The CDR3 is 15 residues long. V dropped 3 bases and J dropped 0 bases, with 9 bases sitting between them. The chain's CDR3 is CASSLKTSSYNEQFF. The CDR3 DNA is TGTGCCAGCAGCTTGAAGACTAGCTCCTACAATGAGCAGTTCTTC.

A few counts support this clone. The chain combines TRBV3-1 (or the pseudogene TRBV3-2) with TRBJ1-2; TRBD1 is a possible D gene (6 bases). Trimming left V 0 bases short and J 8 bases short, with 16 bases between. The CDR3 is made up of 15 amino acids. Germline V gives CDR1 LGHDT, CDR2 YNNKEL (reference sequence). DNA for the CDR3: TGTGCCAGCAGCCAAGATCAAGGGGGAGACAGAGGCTACACCTTC. Translated: CASSQDQGGDRGYTF.

The V and J genes are TRBV19 and TRBJ2-1, with 7 bases identical to TRBD2. This CDR3 is 15 amino acids long. The V segment lost 9 bases and the J segment 2 bases; nucleotides outside the gene matches: 10. Looked up from germline, CDR1 is LNHDA and CDR2 is SQIVND (reference sequence). This CDR3 reads CASKPWTRAYNEQFF. DNA for the CDR3: TGTGCCAGCAAGCCTTGGACTAGGGCCTACAATGAGCAGTTCTTC.

The gene calls are TRBV5-1 and TRBJ2-7, with D tentatively TRBD1 (6 bases). This CDR3 is 16 amino acids long. The germline V and J ends were trimmed by 0 bases and 2 bases, with 15 bases remaining between them. Per germline, CDR1 SGHRS and CDR2 YFSETQ. In nucleotides, the CDR3 is TGCGCCAGCAGCTTGGTCCCGGGACAAAGACCCTACGAGCAGTACTTC. Translating it yields CASSLVPGQRPYEQYF.

The CDR3 here is CASMGLVDTQYF. Written as DNA, the CDR3 is TGTGCCAGCATGGGACTAGTCGATACTCAGTACTTC. This chain connects TRBV2 to TRBJ2-4, with 8 nucleotides matching TRBD2. This CDR3 contains 12 residues. V trimming: 7 bases; J trimming: 12 bases; junction bases outside the gene matches: 8. Germline V CDR1 and CDR2: SNHLY, FYNNEI.

This chain connects TRBV9 to TRBJ1-5; D call uncertain. CDR1 is SGDLS and CDR2 is YYNGEE in the germline V gene. This CDR3 is 13 amino acids long. Trimming stripped 0 bases from V and 7 bases from J, with 8 bases between. As DNA, the CDR3 is TGTGCCAGCAGCGTAGGAGGGAGACAGCCCCAGCATTTT. Its translation is CASSVGGRQPQHF.

The gene calls are TRBV28 and TRBJ2-7; 9 nucleotides match TRBD1. This CDR3 region has 15 residues. After removal of 2 bases from V and 6 bases from J, the junction contained 8 bases not matched to a gene. Germline V gene lookup returns CDR1 MDHEN and CDR2 SYDVKM. CDR3 sequence: CASSLPGTGYSEQYF. CDR3 nucleotides: TGTGCCAGCAGTTTACCTGGGACAGGGTACAGCGAGCAGTACTTC.

This clone has just a few counts. This chain uses TRBV18 with TRBJ1-2, with a weak D call TRBD1 (5 bases). Germline CDR1 KGHSH, CDR2 LQKENI. With 3 bases removed from V and 5 bases from J, the gap between germline ends came to 13 bases. There are 14 residues in the CDR3. Written as DNA, the CDR3 is TGTGCCAGCTCACCGTCGGACATACGTTATGGCTACACCTTC. Translation: CASSPSDIRYGYTF.

The rearrangement joins TRBV4-3 to TRBJ1-1, with 7 positions matching TRBD1. Germline CDR1 reads LGHNA; CDR2 reads YSLEER. This CDR3 contains 18 residues. The junction had 10 bases not matched to a gene; V was cut back by 0 bases and J by 0 bases. CDR3 loop: CASSQDPGQQYMNTEAFF. The CDR3 DNA sequence: TGCGCCAGCAGCCAAGATCCGGGACAGCAATATATGAACACTGAAGCTTTCTTT.

The chain joins TRBV10-3 to TRBJ2-7; the match to TRBD2 covers 11 bases. The CDR3 extends over 15 amino acids. Germline values: CDR1 ENHRY, CDR2 SYGVKD. With V trimmed by 10 bases and J by 0 bases, 8 bases remained unmatched. Here the CDR3 DNA reads TGTGCCACCCTAACTAGCGGGAGTAACTCCTACGAGCAGTACTTC. It yields the protein CATLTSGSNSYEQYF.

V is TRBV6-1 and J is TRBJ1-1, with TRBD1 matching over 7 bases. V trimming: 3 bases; J trimming: 3 bases; junction bases outside the gene matches: 1. In germline, CDR1 is MNHNS, CDR2 SASEGT. This CDR3 region has 13 residues. In nucleotides, the CDR3 is TGTGCCAGCAGTGACAGGGGGGACACTGAAGCTTTCTTT. It is translated as CASSDRGDTEAFF.

This chain uses TRBV6-5 with TRBJ1-5; 10 bases align to TRBD1. There are 15 residues in the CDR3. Germline V gives CDR1 MNHEY, CDR2 SVGAGI. After removal of 6 bases from V and 3 bases from J, the junction contained 5 bases not matched to a gene. The DNA for the CDR3 is TGTGCCAGCAGCCGGGGACAGGGGCACAATCAGCCCCAGCATTTT. Translated: CASSRGQGHNQPQHF.

This clone has a single count. The rearrangement joins TRBV11-2 to TRBJ2-3, with 7 bases that match TRBD2. Germline CDR1 reads SGHAT; CDR2 reads FQNNGV. With V trimmed by 2 bases and J by 3 bases, 5 bases remained unmatched. CDR3 length: 15 amino acids. CDR3 amino acids: CASSLLTSMTDTQYF. Written as DNA, the CDR3 is TGTGCCAGCAGCTTATTGACTAGCATGACAGATACGCAGTATTTT.

The chain links TRBV5-8 to TRBJ2-4; D gene uncertain. Germline CDR1 reads SGHTS; CDR2 reads YDEGEE. The CDR3 contains 15 residues. The V and J ends lost 0 bases and 8 bases respectively, with 15 bases between them. The CDR3 reads CASSLVVSHRDIQYF. As DNA, the CDR3 is TGTGCCAGCAGCTTGGTTGTATCACATCGGGACATTCAGTACTTC.